The clone carrying this TCR beta chain was seen repeatedly, ten times or more. Its target is not known. The record originates from a study of tumor and adjacent non-tumor tissue in lung cancer. Background on the study: Histology: 12 adenocarcinoma, a couple of squamous cell carcinoma, 1 small cell lung cancer. Stage I to III disease affected 10 men and 5 women aged about 30 to 85. Each sample yielded a few million productive TCRbeta reads on average.

The CDR3 has 13 amino acids. Germline values: CDR1 DFQATT, CDR2 SNEGSKA (reference sequence). The trim removed 1 base at V and 4 bases at J, leaving 4 bases unmatched. General observations from the study: Tumor tissue had significantly higher TCR diversity than normal lung.

No cell sorting was done before RNA was extracted from the tissue. This non-tumor lung sample came from over 3 cm beyond the tumor edge. A modified ARM-PCR protocol with three rounds of nested PCR amplified TCRbeta. TCRdb re-called the multiplex PCR reads with MiXCR, one entry per CDR3 protein. Of about 50,000 distinct CDR3 sequences in the sample, 60% to 80% are singletons; the top ten hold roughly 25%. The J gene is TRBJ2-7, the V gene TRBV20-1; TRBD2 agrees at 7 bases. The sequenced sample consisted of distant non-tumor lung tissue. This receptor was obtained from a woman in her sixties or seventies with non-small cell lung cancer. CDR3 region: CSARGGGSYEQYF. CDR3 coding DNA: TGCAGTGCTAGAGGCGGCGGGAGTTACGAGCAGTACTTC.